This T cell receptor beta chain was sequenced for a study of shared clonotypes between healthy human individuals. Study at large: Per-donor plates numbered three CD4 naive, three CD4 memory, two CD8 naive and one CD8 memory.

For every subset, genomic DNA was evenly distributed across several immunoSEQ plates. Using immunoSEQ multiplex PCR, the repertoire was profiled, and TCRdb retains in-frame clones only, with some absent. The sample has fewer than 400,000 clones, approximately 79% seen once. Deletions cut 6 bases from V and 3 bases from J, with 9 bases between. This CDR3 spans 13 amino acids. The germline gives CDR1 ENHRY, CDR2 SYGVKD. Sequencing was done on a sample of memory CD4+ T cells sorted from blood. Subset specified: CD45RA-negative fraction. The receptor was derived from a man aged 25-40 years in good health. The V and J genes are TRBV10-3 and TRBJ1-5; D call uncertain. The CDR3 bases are TGTGCCATCAGGAGTACCGACAATCAGCCCCAGCATTTT. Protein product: CAIRSTDNQPQHF.